This is a list of T cell receptor beta chains from one sample in a study of blood T cell repertoires in COVID-19. The method was immunoSEQ multiplex PCR; TCRdb's version includes in-frame clones alone and lacks a portion of them. The sample shows approximately 51,000 clones, about 88% of them seen only once. Specimen: peripheral blood. The receptors were gathered from a man aged 35 to 55 with active COVID-19. CDR3s include the opening cysteine and the closing phenylalanine or tryptophan. D genes are given only for firm matches. The size entry is marked missing in some rows and otherwise reads once, few, many or a size class.

d_call	v_call	clone_size	j_call	cdr3_aa	cdr3_nt
TRBD2	TRBV27	NA	TRBJ2-1	CASSRLAGESSYNEQFF	TGTGCCAGCAGTAGACTAGCGGGAGAGAGCTCCTACAATGAGCAGTTCTTC
NA	TRBV7-9	NA	TRBJ2-7	CASTQGSGYEQYF	TGTGCCAGCACCCAGGGCTCCGGCTACGAGCAGTACTTC
NA	TRBV20-1	NA	TRBJ2-7	CSASVRSSYYEQYF	TGCAGTGCTAGTGTACGGTCTTCGTATTACGAGCAGTACTTC
NA	TRBV5-1	NA	TRBJ2-5	CASSLQGHHGETQYF	TGCGCCAGCAGCCTACAGGGACACCATGGGGAGACCCAGTACTTC
TRBD2	TRBV19	NA	TRBJ2-1	CASSIGLAGGWDNEQFF	TGTGCCAGTAGTATCGGGCTAGCGGGAGGTTGGGACAATGAGCAGTTCTTC
NA	TRBV28	NA	TRBJ1-5	CASSSPRGEVAEPQHF	TGTGCCAGCAGTTCGCCCCGGGGTGAGGTCGCGGAGCCCCAGCATTTT
NA	TRBV27	once	TRBJ1-1	CASSYTVNTEAFF	TGTGCCAGCAGCTATACGGTGAACACTGAAGCTTTCTTT
TRBD1	TRBV18	once	TRBJ1-4	CASSRAPGQGGEKLFF	TGTGCCAGCTCACGGGCGCCGGGACAGGGAGGAGAAAAACTGTTTTTT
TRBD1	TRBV6-5	NA	TRBJ2-7	CASSYPTGGVYEQYF	TGTGCCAGCAGTTACCCCACAGGGGGAGTCTACGAGCAGTACTTC
TRBD1	TRBV30	NA	TRBJ1-6	CASTGGWNSPLHF	TGTGCCTCTACAGGGGGCTGGAATTCACCCCTCCACTTT
TRBD1	TRBV30	NA	TRBJ1-1	CAWRRGDRDTEAFF	TGTGCCTGGAGAAGAGGGGACAGGGACACTGAAGCTTTCTTT
TRBD1	TRBV5-4	NA	TRBJ2-5	CASSSTGLQETQYF	TGTGCCAGCAGCTCGACAGGGCTACAAGAGACCCAGTACTTC
TRBD2	TRBV19	NA	TRBJ2-7	CASSIVGAGAVEQYF	TGTGCCAGTAGTATAGTTGGAGCGGGAGCCGTCGAGCAGTACTTC
TRBD2	TRBV10-3	NA	TRBJ2-2	CAIAPGTIVAGELFF	TGTGCCATCGCCCCCGGGACTATCGTCGCCGGGGAGCTGTTTTTT
TRBD2	TRBV7-2	NA	TRBJ2-3	CASSSVAGTSTDTQYF	TGTGCCAGCAGCTCCGTAGCGGGAACTAGCACAGATACGCAGTATTTT
NA	TRBV5-1	NA	TRBJ2-5	CASSLVPAEPRKTQYF	TGCGCCAGCAGCTTGGTACCAGCGGAGCCTAGAAAGACCCAGTACTTC
NA	TRBV11-2	NA	TRBJ1-2	CASSLVREGYGYTF	TGTGCCAGCAGCTTAGTCCGGGAGGGGTATGGCTACACCTTC
NA	TRBV30	NA	TRBJ2-2	CAWRPAGEDTGELFF	TGTGCCTGGAGACCAGCTGGGGAGGACACCGGGGAGCTGTTTTTT
NA	TRBV5-1	NA	TRBJ2-2	CASSTQGFANTGELFF	TGCGCCAGCAGCACCCAGGGGTTCGCGAACACCGGGGAGCTGTTTTTT
NA	TRBV5-1	NA	TRBJ1-1	CASSLTENTEAFF	TGCGCCAGCAGCTTGACAGAGAACACTGAAGCTTTCTTT
TRBD1	TRBV10-3	NA	TRBJ1-1	CAISEGQGAYRAFF	TGTGCCATCAGTGAGGGACAGGGGGCGTATCGAGCTTTCTTT
NA	TRBV5-6	NA	TRBJ1-4	CASSVAAGVDEKLFF	TGTGCCAGCAGTGTGGCAGCAGGGGTTGACGAAAAACTGTTTTTT
TRBD2	TRBV18	once	TRBJ2-3	CASSPWTSGTDTQYF	TGTGCCAGCTCACCCTGGACTAGCGGGACAGATACGCAGTATTTT
NA	TRBV6-6	NA	TRBJ2-5	CASSSVWTEMRAQYF	TGTGCCAGCAGTTCTGTCTGGACTGAAATGCGGGCCCAGTACTTC
TRBD2	TRBV19	NA	TRBJ2-1	CATSLAGGENEQFF	TGTGCCACCAGCCTAGCGGGAGGGGAGAATGAGCAGTTCTTC
TRBD2	TRBV19	NA	TRBJ2-3	CASSIVGLAGVSTDTQYF	TGTGCCAGTAGTATAGTGGGACTAGCGGGAGTAAGCACAGATACGCAGTATTTT
TRBD2	TRBV2	NA	TRBJ2-3	CASSEHQVAGLTDTQYF	TGTGCCAGCAGTGAACACCAAGTAGCGGGACTCACAGATACGCAGTATTTT
NA	TRBV12-3/TRBV12-4	NA	TRBJ2-7	CASSLYGGEQYF	TGTGCCAGCAGCCTTTACGGCGGCGAGCAGTACTTC
TRBD2	TRBV5-4	once	TRBJ2-7	CASSPGTGTSGSAYEQYF	TGTGCCAGCAGCCCCGGGACAGGGACTAGCGGGAGTGCTTACGAGCAGTACTTC
NA	TRBV6-5	NA	TRBJ2-1	CATSLSYNEQFF	TGTGCCACCTCACTGTCCTACAATGAGCAGTTCTTC
NA	TRBV11-2	once	TRBJ2-2	CASSLARDTITGELFF	TGTGCCAGCAGCTTAGCCCGGGACACGATCACCGGGGAGCTGTTTTTT
TRBD1	TRBV27	NA	TRBJ1-6	CASSPTATGGSPLHF	TGTGCCAGCAGTCCCACTGCCACAGGGGGTTCACCCCTCCACTTT
TRBD1	TRBV27	NA	TRBJ2-7	CASRPKGAASYEQYF	TGTGCCAGCAGACCTAAGGGGGCTGCCTCCTACGAGCAGTACTTC
TRBD1	TRBV28	NA	TRBJ2-7	CASSLLAGGDYEQYF	TGTGCCAGCAGTTTATTGGCAGGGGGTGACTACGAGCAGTACTTC
NA	TRBV2	NA	TRBJ1-3	CASSAGRGNSGNTIYF	TGTGCCAGCAGCGCGGGACGGGGCAACTCTGGAAACACCATATATTTT
TRBD1	TRBV28	NA	TRBJ2-4	CASSLRGLAKNIQYF	TGTGCCAGCAGTCTTAGGGGGCTAGCCAAAAACATTCAGTACTTC
TRBD1	TRBV18	NA	TRBJ2-2	CASSPPGQGDTGELFF	TGTGCCAGCTCACCACCCGGACAGGGGGACACCGGGGAGCTGTTTTTT
NA	TRBV5-4	NA	TRBJ2-2	CASSLSALGELFF	TGTGCCAGCAGCTTGTCTGCGCTCGGGGAGCTGTTTTTT
NA	TRBV29-1	NA	TRBJ2-4	CSVHFKNIQYF	TGCAGCGTTCATTTTAAAAACATTCAGTACTTC
NA	TRBV3-1/TRBV3-2	NA	TRBJ1-1	CASSQGAQMNTEAFF	TGTGCCAGCAGCCAAGGGGCACAAATGAACACTGAAGCTTTCTTT
TRBD2	TRBV5-6	NA	TRBJ2-5	CASSPTLAVQETQYF	TGTGCCAGCAGCCCTACCCTAGCGGTCCAAGAGACCCAGTACTTC
NA	TRBV10-3	NA	TRBJ1-1	CAISESGTSTAF	TGTGCCATCAGTGAGTCCGGGACATCCACCGCCTTT
NA	TRBV18	NA	TRBJ2-7	CASSPPSGQQYEQYF	TGTGCCAGCTCGCCCCCTTCTGGGCAGCAATACGAGCAGTACTTC
TRBD2	TRBV4-2	NA	TRBJ2-1	CASSQRTSANEQFF	TGTGCCAGCAGCCAAAGGACTAGCGCCAATGAGCAGTTCTTC
TRBD1	TRBV6-5	NA	TRBJ2-1	CASKRDSSYNEQFF	TGTGCCAGCAAGAGGGACAGTTCCTACAATGAGCAGTTCTTC
NA	TRBV3-1/TRBV3-2	once	TRBJ2-2	CASSQGGFANTGELFF	TGTGCCAGCAGCCAAGGAGGGTTCGCGAACACCGGGGAGCTGTTTTTT
TRBD1	TRBV11-1	NA	TRBJ2-7	CASSWGQGLSYEQYF	TGTGCCAGCAGCTGGGGACAGGGACTCTCCTACGAGCAGTACTTC
NA	TRBV9	NA	TRBJ2-2	CASSVNPGSDTGELFF	TGTGCCAGCAGCGTCAACCCGGGATCCGACACCGGGGAGCTGTTTTTT
TRBD1	TRBV5-1	NA	TRBJ2-7	CASSLSYFPGTGGNEQYF	TGCGCCAGCAGCTTGTCCTACTTCCCCGGGACAGGGGGCAACGAGCAGTACTTC
TRBD1	TRBV5-4	NA	TRBJ1-3	CASSLGQGRGNTIYF	TGTGCCAGCAGCTTGGGACAGGGGAGGGGAAACACCATATATTTT
NA	TRBV18	NA	TRBJ2-5	CAAAVGSQETQYF	TGTGCCGCCGCGGTTGGCTCCCAAGAGACCCAGTACTTC
TRBD1	TRBV9	NA	TRBJ2-7	CASSAGTGKEGEQYF	TGTGCCAGCAGCGCCGGGACAGGGAAAGAAGGCGAGCAGTACTTC
NA	TRBV30	few	TRBJ1-3	CASHRTVSGNTIYF	TGTGCCTCCCATCGAACAGTATCTGGAAACACCATATATTTT